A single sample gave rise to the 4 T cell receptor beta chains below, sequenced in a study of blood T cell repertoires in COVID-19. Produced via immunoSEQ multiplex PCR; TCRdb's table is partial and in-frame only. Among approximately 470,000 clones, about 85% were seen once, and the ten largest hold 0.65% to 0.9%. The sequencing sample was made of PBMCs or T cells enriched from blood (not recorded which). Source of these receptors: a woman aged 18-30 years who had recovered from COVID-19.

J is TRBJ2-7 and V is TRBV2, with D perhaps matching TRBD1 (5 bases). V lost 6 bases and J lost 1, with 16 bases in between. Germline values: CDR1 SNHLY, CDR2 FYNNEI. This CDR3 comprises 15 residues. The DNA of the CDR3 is TGTGCCAGCAGCCCCGTAGGGGCGGTTTCCTACGAGCAGTACTTC. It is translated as CASSPVGAVSYEQYF. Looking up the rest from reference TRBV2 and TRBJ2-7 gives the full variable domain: EPEVTQTPSHQVTQMGQEVILRCVPISNHLYFYWYRQILGQKVEFLVSFYNNEISEKSEIFDDQFSVERPDGSNFTLKIRSTKLEDSAMYFCASSPVGAVSYEQYFGPGTRLTVT.

The chain's CDR3 is CASSQEGFRGTTGELFF. In DNA, the CDR3 is TGTGCCAGCAGCCAAGAAGGCTTCCGGGGAACCACCGGGGAGCTGTTTTTT. The chain joins TRBV3-1 (or the pseudogene TRBV3-2) to TRBJ2-2; a weak D match, TRBD2 (5 bases). The CDR3 spans 17 residues. Between the trimmed V and J ends, which lost 0 bases and 4 bases, there was a span of 15 bases. The germline CDR1 and CDR2 sequences are LGHDT and YNNKEL (reference sequence).

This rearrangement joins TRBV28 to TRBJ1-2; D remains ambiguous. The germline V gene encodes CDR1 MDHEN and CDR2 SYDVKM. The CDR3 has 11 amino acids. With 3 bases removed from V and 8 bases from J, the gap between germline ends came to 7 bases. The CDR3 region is CASSFLEGYTF. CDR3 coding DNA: TGTGCCAGCAGTTTTCTCGAGGGCTACACCTTC.

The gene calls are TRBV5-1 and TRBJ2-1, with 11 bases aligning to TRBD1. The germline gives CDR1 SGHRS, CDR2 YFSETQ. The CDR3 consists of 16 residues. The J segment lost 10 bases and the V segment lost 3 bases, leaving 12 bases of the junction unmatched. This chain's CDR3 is CASSSTGQGALREQFF. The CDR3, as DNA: TGCGCCAGCAGCTCGACCGGACAGGGGGCCCTCAGGGAGCAGTTCTTC. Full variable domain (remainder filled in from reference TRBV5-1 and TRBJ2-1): KAGVTQTPRYLIKTRGQQVTLSCSPISGHRSVSWYQQTPGQGLQFLFEYFSETQRNKGNFPGRFSGRQFSNSRSEMNVSTLELGDSALYLCASSSTGQGALREQFFGPGTRLTVL.